This record concerns one TCR beta chain sequence. Using immunoSEQ multiplex PCR, the repertoire was profiled, and TCRdb retains in-frame clones only, with some absent. The sample includes hundreds of thousands of clones, about 86% of them seen just once. Germline V lookup: CDR1 SGHTA, CDR2 FQGNSA. V lost 4 bases to trimming and J lost 8 bases; unmatched junction nucleotides: 19. The CDR3 is made up of 18 amino acids. This specimen comes from a study of blood T cell repertoires in COVID-19. The chain is built from TRBV7-2 and TRBJ2-5; 10 bases align to TRBD1. The TCR was taken from a woman in her forties with acute COVID-19. Material: PBMCs or T cells enriched from blood (not recorded which). The CDR3 nucleotides read TGTGCCAGCAGCTCCCCCTATGGAGGACAGGGGGTTTATAGAACCCAGTACTTC. Encoded protein: CASSSPYGGQGVYRTQYF.